A single sample is the source of the 23 T cell receptor beta chains below, sequenced in a study of T cell responses to AZD1222 COVID-19 vaccine. TCRdb's table, derived via immunoSEQ multiplex PCR, lists solely in-frame clones and lacks some. The sample lists about 93,000 clones, 65% to 90% occurring once. The sequences come from peripheral blood, collected on day 0 of AZD1222 vaccination. The source of these receptors is an adult in good health.

The chain joins TRBV19 to TRBJ2-2; D is unclear. Germline V lookup: CDR1 LNHDA, CDR2 SQIVND (reference sequence). This CDR3 has 12 amino acids. The V end was cut by 11 bases, the J end by 5 bases, with 12 bases between. For the CDR3, the DNA is TGTGCCTCCCGACAAGGGACCGGGGAGCTGTTTTTT. Protein product: CASRQGTGELFF.

The chain couples TRBV5-6 to TRBJ2-3; D not certain. From germline, CDR1 is SGHDT and CDR2 YYEEEE. V was pared by 4 bases and J by 3 bases, with 15 bases between. This CDR3 comprises 15 residues. The CDR3 DNA sequence: TGTGCCAGCAGCAGTGGTCTGGCCCTGACAGATACGCAGTATTTT. It is translated as CASSSGLALTDTQYF.

This clone was observed a single time. The chain is built from TRBV12-3 or TRBV12-4 and TRBJ1-1; TRBD1 might be the D (5 bases). V gave up 6 bases and J gave up 8 bases, with 16 bases separating them. CDR3 length: 13 amino acids. CDR3 residues: CASRTRDAGEAFF. The CDR3 DNA reads as TGTGCCAGCAGAACACGGGACGCCGGAGAAGCTTTCTTT.

This sequence joins TRBV18 and TRBJ1-1; 9 bases match TRBD1. The CDR3 runs to 16 residues. In germline, CDR1 is KGHSH, CDR2 LQKENI. The ends lost 0 bases at V and 1 base at J; junction bases unmatched: 3. The CDR3 DNA reads TGTGCCAGCTCACCACCGACAGGGGGAGGGAACACTGAAGCTTTCTTT. It codes for CASSPPTGGGNTEAFF.

The chain is built from TRBV7-3 and TRBJ1-1; TRBD1 aligns across 7 bases. The CDR3 has 15 amino acids. V lost 5 bases, J lost 5 bases, and 11 bases stayed unmatched. Germline CDR1 reads SGHTA; CDR2 reads FQGTGA. In DNA, the CDR3 is TGTGCCAGCAGCCCGGGTACAGGGGAAAGGACTGAAGCTTTCTTT. Translation: CASSPGTGERTEAFF.

CDR3 sequence: CASSPQGPGGNQPQHF. CDR3 DNA sequence: TGTGCCAGCAGTCCACAAGGGCCAGGGGGGAATCAGCCCCAGCATTTT. The genes are TRBV28 and TRBJ1-5; TRBD1 matches at 7 bases. Trimming cost V 5 bases and J 4 bases; bases outside gene matches: 11. In germline, CDR1 is MDHEN, CDR2 SYDVKM. The length of the CDR3 is 16 residues. Combining the CDR3 with reference TRBV28 and TRBJ1-5 gives the whole variable domain DVKVTQSSRYLVKRTGEKVFLECVQDMDHENMFWYRQDPGLGLRLIYFSYDVKMKEKGDIPEGYSVSREKKERFSLILESASTNQTSMYLCASSPQGPGGNQPQHFGDGTRLSIL.

The V gene is TRBV7-8, the J gene TRBJ2-7; D is ambiguous. The CDR3 has 14 residues. Trimming took 8 bases from V and 3 from J, leaving 17 bases between them. CDR1 is SGHVS and CDR2 is FQNEAQ in the germline V gene. CDR3 residues: CASSPPTVGYEQYF. The CDR3 DNA reads TGTGCCAGCTCCCCCCCTACCGTAGGCTACGAGCAGTACTTC.

J is TRBJ2-5 and V is TRBV6-5; perhaps TRBD2 as D (7 bases). CDR3 length equals 14 residues. Germline lookup yields CDR1 MNHEY and CDR2 SVGAGI. V was pared by 6 bases and J by 2 bases, with 13 bases between. In DNA, the CDR3 is TGTGCCAGCAGGTACCGGGGGGCGCAAGAGACCCAGTACTTC. Protein product: CASRYRGAQETQYF.

The V and J genes are TRBV6-2 or TRBV6-3 and TRBJ1-2; 7 positions agree with TRBD1. CDR3 length equals 16 residues. V dropped 2 bases and J dropped 4; count of bases not matched to a gene: 10. Germline assignment: CDR1 MNHEY and CDR2 SVGEGT. The CDR3 sequence: CASSYNPQGQPYGYTF. CDR3 nucleotide sequence: TGTGCCAGCAGTTACAATCCACAGGGGCAACCCTATGGCTACACCTTC.

J is TRBJ2-1 and V is TRBV7-9; D remains unclear. V was pared by 2 bases and J by 5 bases, with 19 bases between. This CDR3 spans 17 amino acids. CDR1 is SEHNR and CDR2 is FQNEAQ in the germline V gene (reference sequence). CDR3 amino acids: CASSLRSLEQVNNEQFF. The CDR3 coding sequence is TGTGCCAGCAGCTTACGGTCCCTAGAGCAAGTTAACAATGAGCAGTTCTTC.

The J gene is TRBJ2-5, the V gene TRBV11-2; D possibly uses TRBD1 or TRBD2 (6 bases each). The germline gives CDR1 SGHAT, CDR2 FQNNGV. V shed 5 bases and J shed 2 bases, with 9 bases lying between them. The CDR3 has 13 amino acids. The CDR3 DNA sequence: TGTGCCAGCAGCGCGGGACATCAAGAGACCCAGTACTTC. It specifies CASSAGHQETQYF.

A single count supports this clone. The chain has TRBV27 and TRBJ2-7; D uncertain. This CDR3 has 14 residues. The germline V gene encodes CDR1 MNHEY and CDR2 SMNVEV (reference sequence). Deletions cut 4 bases from V and 3 bases from J, with 13 bases between. The CDR3 sequence is CASSSRYLGYEQYF. The CDR3, as DNA: TGTGCCAGCAGTTCCCGGTACCTCGGCTACGAGCAGTACTTC.

The chain uses TRBV5-1 and TRBJ1-1, with D possibly TRBD1 on 6 matching bases. V shed 0 bases and J shed 1 base, with 10 bases lying between them. Germline lookup yields CDR1 SGHRS and CDR2 YFSETQ. This CDR3 has 15 amino acids. This CDR3 is CASSLALGANTEAFF. The CDR3 DNA is TGCGCCAGCAGCTTGGCCTTGGGGGCGAACACTGAAGCTTTCTTT. The full variable domain, its missing parts supplied by reference TRBV5-1 and TRBJ1-1, is KAGVTQTPRYLIKTRGQQVTLSCSPISGHRSVSWYQQTPGQGLQFLFEYFSETQRNKGNFPGRFSGRQFSNSRSEMNVSTLELGDSALYLCASSLALGANTEAFFGQGTRLTVV.

The chain recombines TRBV7-7 with TRBJ2-1; D is perhaps TRBD1 (6 bases). The ends were cut back, 5 bases at V and 6 bases at J, with 20 bases in the middle. Germline CDR1 and CDR2: SSHAT and FNYEAQ (reference sequence). CDR3 length: 16 amino acids. CDR3 bases: TGTGCCAGCAGCCCGGACAGTAGAGGCCCGGCCAATGAGCAGTTCTTC. It codes for CASSPDSRGPANEQFF.

The genes are TRBV6-6 and TRBJ2-1; the match to TRBD1 covers 7 bases. The CDR3 sequence is 14 residues long. Germline V CDR1 and CDR2: MNHNY, SVGAGI (reference sequence). The J segment lost 8 bases and the V segment lost 0 bases, leaving 4 bases of the junction unmatched. The CDR3 reads CASSYSGRGYEQFF. In DNA form, the CDR3 reads TGTGCCAGCAGTTACTCTGGCAGGGGGTATGAGCAGTTCTTC.

There are a few counts of this clone. The chain recombines TRBV2 with TRBJ1-2, with D perhaps matching TRBD1 (5 bases). Trimming cost V 4 bases and J 10 bases, with 13 bases left between them. The CDR3 is 12 residues long. The germline gives CDR1 SNHLY, CDR2 FYNNEI. DNA for the CDR3: TGTGCCAGCAGTGGGCAGGGAATCGACTACACCTTC. It encodes CASSGQGIDYTF.

The chain joins TRBV28 to TRBJ2-3, with 7 bases lining up with TRBD2. Per the germline V gene, CDR1 is MDHEN and CDR2 is SYDVKM. CDR3 size: 17 residues. The junction had 11 bases not matched to a gene; V was cut back by 3 bases and J by 2 bases. CDR3 in amino acids: CASSFSRAGWTTDTQYF. In DNA, the CDR3 is TGTGCCAGCAGTTTTTCCCGAGCGGGATGGACCACAGATACGCAGTATTTT.

The J gene is TRBJ2-2, the V gene TRBV2; D gene unclear. V lost 6 bases to trimming and J lost 5 bases, with 13 bases between them. The CDR3 is 14 residues long. Germline V gene lookup returns CDR1 SNHLY and CDR2 FYNNEI. CDR3 protein: CASRIEGRTGELFF. CDR3 DNA sequence: TGTGCCAGCAGAATCGAAGGGCGAACCGGGGAGCTGTTTTTT.

The V and J genes are TRBV28 and TRBJ1-1; TRBD1 is a possible D gene (6 bases). Germline-derived CDR1 and CDR2 are MDHEN and SYDVKM. Trimming took off 6 bases at V and 5 bases at J, with 19 bases between the two ends. The CDR3 loop spans 15 amino acids. CDR3 DNA: TGTGCCAGCAGCTCCCCGAGGGGGGCGCGAACTGAAGCTTTCTTT. As protein: CASSSPRGARTEAFF.

CDR3 residues: CASSQYGQGNYGYTF. The CDR3 region has the DNA TGTGCCAGCAGCCAATACGGACAGGGTAACTATGGCTACACCTTC. The chain combines TRBV3-1 (or the pseudogene TRBV3-2) with TRBJ1-2; 8 nucleotides agree with TRBD1. The length of the CDR3 is 15 residues. V gave up 2 bases and J gave up 1 base; unmatched junction bases: 3. CDR1 and CDR2 from the germline V gene are LGHDT and YNNKEL (reference sequence).

This chain connects TRBV7-2 to TRBJ2-7; 10 nucleotides match TRBD2. This CDR3 contains 15 residues. Germline V CDR1 and CDR2: SGHTA, FQGNSA. The V segment lost 3 bases and the J segment 4 bases; nucleotides outside the gene matches: 6. CDR3 residues: CASSFSGRNLYEQYF. The DNA for the CDR3 is TGTGCCAGCAGCTTTAGCGGGAGGAACTTGTACGAGCAGTACTTC.

This chain connects TRBV5-1 to TRBJ2-3; 7 nucleotides line up with TRBD2. CDR1 and CDR2 from the germline V gene are SGHRS and YFSETQ. The CDR3 length is 16 residues. Trimming removed 0 bases from V and 5 bases from J; junction bases left unmatched: 9. The CDR3, as DNA: TGCGCCAGCAGCTTGGTGGCTAGCGGACGTCAAGATACGCAGTATTTT. Its translation is CASSLVASGRQDTQYF.

The chain is built from TRBV19 and TRBJ2-3; 8 bases are a match to TRBD2. After removal of 6 bases from V and 2 bases from J, the junction contained 7 bases not matched to a gene. From germline, CDR1 is LNHDA and CDR2 SQIVND (reference sequence). The CDR3 is made up of 15 amino acids. Written as DNA, the CDR3 is TGTGCCAGTAGCGGACTAGCAGAAACCACAGATACGCAGTATTTT. Protein sequence: CASSGLAETTDTQYF.